This T cell receptor beta chain emerged from a study of cytomegalovirus exposure and HLA in healthy donors. Study summary: When 350 to 500 donors were genotyped, 81% of them were found to fall in the Caucasian-associated ancestry cluster.

In regard to this clone: Its specificity is unknown.

PCR employed 60 Vbeta and 13 Jbeta primers. Libraries were prepared by immunoSEQ multiplex PCR; TCRdb keeps only in-frame clonotypes and omits some of them. The table shows tens of thousands of clones, with roughly four fifths occurring only once. Study-wide points: Cytomegalovirus-associated TCR beta chains were listed, numbering 164. For most subjects, TCR beta sequences were reported to predict HLA-A and HLA-B alleles with accuracy.

Donors likely had unrecorded immune exposures despite being nominally healthy when sampled. After removal of 5 bases from V and 5 bases from J, the junction contained 12 bases not matched to a gene. CDR3 length: 19 residues. Germline V gene lookup returns CDR1 SGHRS and CDR2 YFSETQ. J is TRBJ2-2 and V is TRBV5-1, with 16 positions matching TRBD2. The sample consisted of PBMCs. This receptor was taken from a man aged 40-49 years in good health and CMV-seronegative. The CDR3 DNA reads TGCGCCAGCAGAAATGCGGGACTAGCGGGAGGGCCAGGTACCGGGGAGCTGTTTTTT. Its protein is CASRNAGLAGGPGTGELFF.